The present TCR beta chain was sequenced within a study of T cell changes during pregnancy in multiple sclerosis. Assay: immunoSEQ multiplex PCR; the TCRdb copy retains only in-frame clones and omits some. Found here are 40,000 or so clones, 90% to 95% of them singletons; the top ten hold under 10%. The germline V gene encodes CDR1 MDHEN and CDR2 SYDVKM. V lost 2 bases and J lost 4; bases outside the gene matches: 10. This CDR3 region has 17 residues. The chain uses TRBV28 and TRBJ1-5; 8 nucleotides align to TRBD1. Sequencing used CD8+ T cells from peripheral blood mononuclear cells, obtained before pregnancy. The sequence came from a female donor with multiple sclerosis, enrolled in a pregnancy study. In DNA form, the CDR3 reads TGTGCCAGCAGTTTAGTCCCTACAGGGGGGAATAATCAGCCCCAGCATTTT. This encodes CASSLVPTGGNNQPQHF.